The entry below gives a single TCR beta chain sequence along with its context. As yet, its antigen is unknown. The table came from immunoSEQ multiplex PCR; TCRdb's copy has only in-frame clones and leaves some out. The table includes tens of thousands of clones, almost 95% detected once. Time point noted: week 35, safety follow-up. Vaccine doses each comprised 300 ug of mutant IDH1 20-mer peptide, with topical imiquimod. This CDR3 is built from 19 residues. Trimming cost V 3 bases and J 2 bases; bases outside gene matches: 13. Germline V gene data show CDR1 as MNHEY and CDR2 as SMNVEV (reference sequence). The data derive from a study of a mutant IDH1 vaccine in newly diagnosed glioma. At the level of the study: The start of vaccination came 4-6 weeks after radiotherapy alone, or with temozolomide cycles. Treated patients, roughly 60% male and approximately 38% female, averaged roughly 43 years of age.

The clonotype originates from a man between 45 and 60 years old with glioma. Sequences were derived from PBMCs, sampled from a glioma patient whose treatment included an IDH1 peptide vaccine. The chain employs TRBV27 and TRBJ2-3; 11 positions agree with TRBD2. The CDR3 region has the DNA TGTGCCAGCAGTTTGCCCCCTATGACTAGCGGGGCCCACACAGATACGCAGTATTTT. This codes for CASSLPPMTSGAHTDTQYF.